The 32 T cell receptor beta chains below come from one sample, sequenced in a study of early T cells in non-severe SARS-CoV-2 infection. Via MiXCR, TCRdb re-called the 5' RACE reads, giving one row per CDR3 protein. Here the sample spans some 110,000 distinct CDR3 sequences, just under 15% being singletons. The sequencing sample was made of whole blood. These receptors came from an adult who was a healthcare worker with PCR-confirmed SARS-CoV-2 infection or an uninfected control (not recorded which).

The V and J genes are TRBV10-2 and TRBJ2-6, with TRBD1 identical over 7 bases. This CDR3 is built from 17 residues. Germline V CDR1 and CDR2: WSHSY, SAAADI. Trimming removed 4 bases from V and 0 bases from J; junction bases left unmatched: 6. In DNA, the CDR3 is TGCGCCAGCAGTGTTTCACAGGGGAGCTCTGGGGCCAACGTCCTGACTTTC. Its translation is CASSVSQGSSGANVLTF.

Ten or more counts support this clonotype. The chain uses TRBV18 and TRBJ2-7, with a possible D match to TRBD2 (6 bases). CDR3 length equals 13 residues. Trimming removed 3 bases at V and 6 bases at J, with 12 bases between. CDR1 and CDR2 (germline): KGHSH, LQKENI. The CDR3 DNA is TGTGCCAGCTCACCTGGGGGAGGTAGCGAGCAGTACTTC. It codes for CASSPGGGSEQYF.

This clonotype has more than one count but fewer than ten. The chain uses TRBV13 and TRBJ2-7; TRBD2 matches at 7 bases. Germline V lookup: CDR1 PRHDT, CDR2 FYEKMQ (reference sequence). The V gene end was trimmed by 4 bases and the J gene end by 5 bases; junction bases not matched to a gene: 5. The CDR3 length is 13 residues. The CDR3 here is CASSSGLLNEQYF. CDR3 DNA sequence: TGTGCCAGCAGCTCGGGACTACTCAACGAGCAGTACTTC. The variable domain in full, completed from reference TRBV13 and TRBJ2-7, reads AAGVIQSPRHLIKEKRETATLKCYPIPRHDTVYWYQQGPGQDPQFLISFYEKMQSDKGSIPDRFSAQQFSDYHSELNMSSLELGDSALYFCASSSGLLNEQYFGPGTRLTVT.

This chain uses TRBV2 with TRBJ1-1; 9 bases align to TRBD1. V trimming: 5 bases; J trimming: 4 bases; junction bases outside the gene matches: 8. The CDR3 runs to 15 residues. Per germline, CDR1 SNHLY and CDR2 FYNNEI. CDR3 in amino acids: CASSLDRGTLTEAFF. CDR3 nucleotide sequence: TGTGCCAGCAGTTTGGACAGGGGCACACTCACTGAAGCTTTCTTT.

The CDR3 region is CASSRLAGGSYNEQFF. In DNA form, the CDR3 reads TGTGCCAGCAGTCGTTTAGCGGGGGGGTCCTACAATGAGCAGTTCTTC. The V and J genes are TRBV6-2 or TRBV6-3 and TRBJ2-1; TRBD2 matches 11 bases. Losses at the gene ends were 5 bases for V and 1 base for J; bases not matched to a gene: 4. Germline loops: CDR1 MNHEY, CDR2 SVGEGT. The CDR3 spans 16 residues.

J is TRBJ1-6 and V is TRBV30, with D possibly matching TRBD1 (6 bases). The V end lost 3 bases, the J end lost 7 bases, and 10 bases lay between the germline ends. This CDR3 is built from 13 residues. CDR1 and CDR2 (germline): GTSNPN, SVGIG (reference sequence). Here the CDR3 DNA reads TGTGCCTGGAGCTCAGGGGTAAATTCACCCCTCCACTTT. Translation: CAWSSGVNSPLHF.

This clonotype was detected a few times. This chain links TRBV3-1 with TRBJ1-1; D uncertain. The CDR3 has 13 residues. Trimming shortened V by 4 bases and J by 6 bases, and 12 bases separated the two germline ends. Germline V gives CDR1 LGHDT, CDR2 YNNKEL (reference sequence). The CDR3 DNA is TGTGCCAGCAGCCCAACGGCTCAGGCTGAAGCTTTCTTT. It specifies CASSPTAQAEAFF.

This clonotype has ten or more counts. CDR3 sequence (DNA): TGTGCCAGCAGTTTGACGGGCAATGAGCAGTTCTTC. It codes for CASSLTGNEQFF. This chain connects TRBV12-3 or TRBV12-4 to TRBJ2-1; no firm D call. Trimming left V 3 bases short and J 6 bases short, with 6 bases between. The CDR3 loop spans 12 amino acids.

The chain recombines TRBV29-1 with TRBJ1-1; D remains unclear. Germline-derived CDR1 and CDR2 are SQVTM and ANQGSEA. The CDR3 has 13 amino acids. Trimming left V 4 bases short and J 3 bases short, with 12 bases between. DNA for the CDR3: TGCAGCGTTGGGGGTGGAGCATACACTGAAGCTTTCTTT. As protein: CSVGGGAYTEAFF.

Only a few counts were recorded for this clonotype. The chain employs TRBV30 and TRBJ1-1; D remains unclear. The germline V gene encodes CDR1 GTSNPN and CDR2 SVGIG (reference sequence). The CDR3 is made up of 13 amino acids. V gave up 1 base and J gave up 0 bases, with 6 bases separating them. The CDR3: CAWSADVNTEAFF. CDR3 coding DNA: TGTGCCTGGAGTGCCGATGTGAACACTGAAGCTTTCTTT.

This clonotype was found a few times. The chain links TRBV3-1 to TRBJ2-7; D is perhaps TRBD2 (5 bases). Germline-derived CDR1 and CDR2 are LGHDT and YNNKEL (reference sequence). V gave up 3 bases and J gave up 3 bases, with 15 bases separating them. CDR3 length: 15 residues. In DNA, the CDR3 is TGTGCCAGCAGCCACTCGGGGTCGAGATTCTACGAGCAGTACTTC. Translated: CASSHSGSRFYEQYF.

This sequence joins TRBV4-1 and TRBJ2-1, with 7 bases lining up with TRBD2. V gave up 4 bases and J gave up 5 bases; unmatched junction bases: 5. The germline gives CDR1 MGHRA, CDR2 YSYEKL. The CDR3 covers 14 residues. Here the CDR3 DNA reads TGCGCCAGCAGCCGTTCCGGGACTAACAATGAGCAGTTCTTC. It encodes CASSRSGTNNEQFF.

This clonotype was detected a few times. The V call is TRBV13, the J call TRBJ2-1; D gene ambiguous. The germline V and J ends were trimmed by 5 bases and 9 bases, with 11 bases remaining between them. This CDR3 is built from 12 residues. In germline, CDR1 is PRHDT, CDR2 FYEKMQ (reference sequence). The CDR3 nucleotides are TGTGCCAGCAGCCCTGGGCCTGGTGAGCAGTTCTTC. Translation gives CASSPGPGEQFF.

This clonotype was observed a few times. CDR3 sequence: CASSQARTSGGHEQYF. In DNA form, the CDR3 reads TGTGCCAGCAGCCAAGCAAGAACTAGCGGGGGACACGAGCAGTACTTC. This sequence joins TRBV3-1 and TRBJ2-7, with TRBD2 matching 11 bases. The CDR3 is 16 amino acids. Germline V lookup: CDR1 LGHDT, CDR2 YNNKEL (reference sequence). The junction had 7 bases not matched to a gene; V was cut back by 1 base and J by 5 bases.

The chain has TRBV18 and TRBJ1-2, with D possibly matching TRBD1 (5 bases). The V and J ends lost 3 bases and 4 bases respectively, with 12 bases between them. This CDR3 comprises 14 residues. Germline-derived CDR1 and CDR2 are KGHSH and LQKENI. The CDR3 bases are TGTGCCAGCTCACCCCAGGGCAGGTTCTATGGCTACACCTTC. It yields the protein CASSPQGRFYGYTF.

This chain connects TRBV12-3 or TRBV12-4 to TRBJ1-2, with TRBD1 as a possible D gene (6 bases). V was clipped by 5 bases and J by 4 bases, with 17 bases between them. There are 15 residues in the CDR3. The CDR3: CASSVTPRGLYGYTF. The CDR3 nucleotides read TGTGCCAGCAGTGTTACCCCCAGGGGCCTCTATGGCTACACCTTC.

This clonotype has only a few counts. The gene calls are TRBV18 and TRBJ1-3; D is perhaps TRBD1 (5 bases). Germline V gene sequence: CDR1 KGHSH, CDR2 LQKENI. The V and J ends lost 5 bases and 7 bases respectively, with 12 bases between them. The length of the CDR3 is 13 residues. The CDR3 loop is CASSSGTGNTIYF. Here the CDR3 DNA reads TGTGCCAGCTCAAGTGGGACCGGGAACACCATATATTTT.

The table lists this clonotype with many counts. The chain combines TRBV7-3 with TRBJ2-3; no clear D. The V end was cut by 5 bases, the J end by 3 bases, with 12 bases between. The CDR3 contains 14 residues. From germline, CDR1 is SGHTA and CDR2 FQGTGA. The CDR3 loop is CASSPTARTDTQYF. The DNA of the CDR3 is TGTGCCAGCAGCCCGACGGCCCGGACAGATACGCAGTATTTT.

The genes are TRBV5-1 and TRBJ2-1; D gene unclear. Trimming shortened V by 0 bases and J by 7 bases, and 14 bases separated the two germline ends. Germline V CDR1 and CDR2: SGHRS, YFSETQ. The length of the CDR3 is 15 residues. CDR3 in amino acids: CASSLVGLVQNEQFF. The CDR3 region has the DNA TGCGCCAGCAGCTTGGTTGGGCTAGTACAAAATGAGCAGTTCTTC.

The V and J genes are TRBV7-9 and TRBJ1-4; 8 nucleotides align to TRBD1. The J segment lost 7 bases and the V segment lost 5 bases, leaving 6 bases of the junction unmatched. Germline CDR1 reads SEHNR; CDR2 reads FQNEAQ (reference sequence). The length of the CDR3 is 14 residues. For the CDR3, the DNA is TGTGCCAGCAGCGTCCAGGGGGCGGGTGAAAAACTGTTTTTT. It is translated as CASSVQGAGEKLFF.

This clonotype has a handful of counts. V is TRBV14 and J is TRBJ1-6; possible D gene TRBD1, 5 bases. This CDR3 region has 14 residues. The germline V and J ends were trimmed by 4 bases and 6 bases, with 10 bases remaining between them. CDR1 is SGHDN, CDR2 FVKESK, per germline. CDR3 nucleotide sequence: TGTGCCAGCAGCCGTGGGACGGTTAATTCACCCCTCCACTTT. Its protein product is CASSRGTVNSPLHF.

Only one count was recorded for this clonotype. The chain is built from TRBV3-1 and TRBJ1-1; no clear D gene. The CDR3 is made up of 12 amino acids. V dropped 3 bases and J dropped 4 bases, with 6 bases sitting between them. CDR1 is LGHDT and CDR2 is YNNKEL in the germline V gene (reference sequence). The CDR3 loop is CASSHPSTEAFF. The CDR3 region has the DNA TGTGCCAGCAGCCACCCGAGCACTGAAGCTTTCTTT.

There are many counts of this clonotype. The V and J genes are TRBV7-2 and TRBJ1-3; 12 nucleotides match TRBD1. The CDR3 totals 16 residues. Germline V lookup: CDR1 SGHTA, CDR2 FQGNSA. V shed 4 bases, J shed 4 bases, and the junction held 5 bases outside the gene matches. The CDR3: CASSSLGQGAGNTIYF. The DNA for the CDR3 is TGTGCCAGCAGCTCACTGGGACAGGGGGCAGGAAACACCATATATTTT.

The chain carries TRBV4-1 and TRBJ1-2; tentatively, D is TRBD1 (5 bases). This CDR3 has 15 amino acids. Trimming cost V 4 bases and J 4 bases, with 16 bases left between them. The germline CDR1 and CDR2 sequences are MGHRA and YSYEKL. CDR3 nucleotide sequence: TGCGCCAGCAGCCCTGGGGACGACTTTGCCTATGGCTACACCTTC. It codes for CASSPGDDFAYGYTF.

This clonotype showed up just a few times. V usage is TRBV10-3 and J usage is TRBJ1-5, with a weak D call TRBD1 (5 bases). The CDR3 is 14 residues long. The germline CDR1 and CDR2 sequences are ENHRY and SYGVKD. The V and J ends lost 4 bases and 4 bases respectively, with 11 bases between them. The CDR3 DNA reads as TGTGCCATCAGTGGACTGGAGGGGAATCAGCCCCAGCATTTT. Amino acid sequence: CAISGLEGNQPQHF.

This clonotype was counted only a few times. The genes are TRBV30 and TRBJ2-2; no clear D. V lost 1 base and J 1 base, leaving 4 bases between the germline ends. The CDR3 has 13 residues. Germline V gene sequence: CDR1 GTSNPN, CDR2 SVGIG (reference sequence). The CDR3 DNA is TGTGCCTGGAGTGGACAGAACACCGGGGAGCTGTTTTTT. As protein: CAWSGQNTGELFF.

The gene calls are TRBV5-4 and TRBJ2-7, with no clear D. Per the germline V gene, CDR1 is SGHNT and CDR2 is YYREEE (reference sequence). The CDR3 is made up of 14 amino acids. Trimming pared 0 bases from V and 7 bases from J, leaving 14 bases between. CDR3: CASSLEAIRWEQYF. The CDR3, as DNA: TGTGCCAGCAGCTTGGAGGCCATCCGCTGGGAGCAGTACTTC.

The gene calls are TRBV18 and TRBJ1-5, with TRBD1 matching over 9 bases. The CDR3 sequence is 15 residues long. In germline, CDR1 is KGHSH, CDR2 LQKENI. Losses at the gene ends were 6 bases for V and 4 bases for J; bases not matched to a gene: 7. Written as DNA, the CDR3 is TGTGCCAGCTCCCCTGGGACAGGGCGGAATCAGCCCCAGCATTTT. Protein product: CASSPGTGRNQPQHF.

The chain joins TRBV6-1 to TRBJ1-2; D not certain. Per germline, CDR1 MNHNS and CDR2 SASEGT. This CDR3 is 15 amino acids long. The V gene lost 0 bases and the J gene lost 5 bases, with 13 bases spanning the gap. The CDR3 spells CASSEARKVGYGYTF. CDR3 nucleotides: TGTGCCAGCAGTGAAGCGCGTAAGGTTGGGTATGGCTACACCTTC.

This clonotype was seen a few times. This chain uses TRBV12-3 or TRBV12-4 with TRBJ2-1, with no clear D. The CDR3 has 13 residues. Trimming took 3 bases from V and 5 from J, leaving 8 bases between them. As DNA, the CDR3 is TGTGCCAGCAGTTTTGGAAACCACAATGAGCAGTTCTTC. Translated, it gives CASSFGNHNEQFF.

This clonotype has more than one count but fewer than ten. This chain uses TRBV7-2 with TRBJ2-1, with D perhaps TRBD1 (6 bases). Trimming removed 5 bases at V and 4 bases at J, with 15 bases between. Germline lookup yields CDR1 SGHTA and CDR2 FQGNSA. This CDR3 spans 15 amino acids. In DNA form, the CDR3 reads TGTGCCAGCAGCCTTACTAGGGACACTTACAATGAGCAGTTCTTC. This sequence encodes CASSLTRDTYNEQFF.

The gene calls are TRBV6-1 and TRBJ1-5; unclear D gene. This CDR3 comprises 11 residues. Per the germline V gene, CDR1 is MNHNS and CDR2 is SASEGT. Trimming removed 2 bases at V and 10 bases at J, with 6 bases between. CDR3 bases: TGTGCCAGCAGTGAAAATCTCCCCCAGCATTTT. This encodes CASSENLPQHF.